Listed below are T cell receptor beta chains from one sample, sequenced in a study of cytomegalovirus exposure and HLA in healthy donors. Only in-frame clones appear in the TCRdb table, and some are missing; sequencing was by immunoSEQ multiplex PCR. In the table there are about 82,000 clones, over 75% of which are singletons. Sequencing was carried out using PBMCs. The receptors originated from a man aged 50 to 60 in good health and CMV-seronegative. Each CDR3 is given with its conserved first and last residue. A D gene is named only where the DNA matches it firmly. Clone size is stated in some rows and not others, as once, few, many or a class when expanded.

TRBV30,NA,20,TRBD2,TRBJ2-1,CAWSGVWLAGGWSSYNEQFF,TGTGCCTGGAGTGGGGTGTGGCTAGCGGGGGGTTGGAGCTCCTACAATGAGCAGTTCTTC
TRBV7-2,NA,15,TRBD2,TRBJ2-1,CASSSLAGVYNEQFF,TGTGCCAGCAGCTCACTAGCGGGGGTCTACAATGAGCAGTTCTTC
TRBV29-1,NA,13,TRBD1,TRBJ1-1,CSARTGVNTEAFF,TGCAGCGCCCGAACAGGGGTGAACACTGAAGCTTTCTTT
TRBV10-3,NA,14,NA,TRBJ2-5,CATGGGDNEKTQYF,TGTGCCACGGGGGGTGGGGACAATGAGAAGACCCAGTACTTC
TRBV10-1,few,12,NA,TRBJ1-1,CASSGGGTEAFF,TGCGCCAGCAGTGGAGGCGGCACTGAAGCTTTCTTT
TRBV4-1,NA,18,TRBD1,TRBJ1-2,CASSLGVGTADARDGYTF,TGCGCCAGCAGCCTTGGCGTTGGGACAGCGGACGCTAGGGATGGCTACACCTTC
TRBV28,few,12,NA,TRBJ1-3,CASKSPRDTIYF,TGTGCCAGCAAATCGCCCCGGGACACCATATATTTT
TRBV19,NA,11,NA,TRBJ2-7,CASSIGYEQYF,TGTGCCAGTAGTATCGGCTACGAGCAGTACTTC
TRBV28,NA,14,TRBD1,TRBJ1-2,CASSRPTGVAGYTF,TGTGCCAGCAGCCGTCCGACAGGGGTAGCTGGCTACACCTTC
TRBV5-4,NA,13,TRBD2,TRBJ2-5,CATRRGEGETQYF,TGTGCCACCAGGCGGGGGGAGGGAGAGACCCAGTACTTC
TRBV15,few,15,TRBD1,TRBJ2-5,CATSRASTGRETQYF,TGTGCCACCAGCAGAGCCTCGACAGGGCGCGAGACCCAGTACTTC
TRBV30,NA,13,NA,TRBJ1-1,CAWNEQGNTEAFF,TGTGCCTGGAACGAACAGGGGAACACTGAAGCTTTCTTT
TRBV10-3,NA,13,NA,TRBJ1-2,CAISDRADYGYTF,TGTGCCATCAGTGACAGGGCGGACTATGGCTACACCTTC
TRBV5-1,few,12,NA,TRBJ1-3,CASTGISNTIYF,TGCGCCAGCACAGGGATTTCGAACACCATATATTTT
TRBV9,NA,12,NA,TRBJ2-2,CASSPHTGELFF,TGTGCCAGCAGCCCTCACACCGGGGAGCTGTTTTTT
TRBV19,NA,16,TRBD1,TRBJ2-2,CASSILPGQGTGELFF,TGTGCCAGTAGTATCCTCCCGGGACAGGGGACCGGGGAGCTGTTTTTT
TRBV21-1,NA,15,NA,TRBJ1-1,CASSKGGDRATEAFF,TGTGCCAGCAGCAAAGGCGGGGACAGGGCCACTGAAGCTTTCTTT
TRBV18,many,16,NA,TRBJ2-2,CASSPKTGSLAGELFF,TGTGCCAGCTCACCAAAGACAGGTTCCTTAGCCGGGGAGCTGTTTTTT
TRBV7-3,NA,15,TRBD2,TRBJ2-3,CASSWRGAESDTQYF,TGTGCCAGCAGCTGGCGGGGGGCCGAGTCCGATACGCAGTATTTT
TRBV6-5,NA,14,TRBD2,TRBJ2-7,CASSHAGGGPEQYF,TGTGCCAGCAGTCATGCCGGGGGGGGTCCCGAGCAGTACTTC
TRBV6-5,NA,13,NA,TRBJ1-1,CASSYSRGTEAFF,TGTGCCAGCAGTTACTCCCGGGGCACTGAAGCTTTCTTT
TRBV4-1,NA,13,NA,TRBJ2-1,CASSPSVSNEQFF,TGCGCCAGCAGCCCAAGTGTGAGCAATGAGCAGTTCTTC
TRBV5-3,NA,15,TRBD1,TRBJ1-4,CASSLSGTGNEKLFF,TGTGCCAGCAGCTTATCCGGGACAGGGAATGAAAAACTGTTTTTT
TRBV7-2,NA,12,TRBD2,TRBJ2-1,CASGWGGMEQFF,TGTGCCAGCGGATGGGGGGGGATGGAGCAGTTCTTC
TRBV6-5,NA,15,TRBD2,TRBJ2-1,CASIPSSGAYNEQFF,TGTGCCAGCATTCCGTCTAGCGGGGCCTACAATGAGCAGTTCTTC
TRBV19,once,18,NA,TRBJ1-2,CASSMRGSGAQPGYGYTF,TGTGCCAGTAGTATGAGGGGGAGCGGGGCACAACCCGGGTATGGCTACACCTTC
TRBV15,NA,13,TRBD2,TRBJ2-7,CATSRAGGIEQYF,TGTGCCACCAGCAGGGCCGGGGGGATCGAGCAGTACTTC
TRBV5-1,once,16,NA,TRBJ2-2,CASSLTQRSNTGELFF,TGCGCCAGCAGCTTGACCCAACGGTCAAACACCGGGGAGCTGTTTTTT
TRBV5-1,NA,17,NA,TRBJ1-1,CASSLGGTTSTEIEAFF,TGCGCCAGCAGCTTGGGGGGGACAACTAGTACAGAGATCGAAGCTTTCTTT
TRBV7-3,few,15,TRBD2,TRBJ2-5,CASSAIAGGQETQYF,TGTGCCAGCAGCGCAATAGCGGGGGGACAAGAGACCCAGTACTTC
TRBV5-1,few,14,TRBD1,TRBJ2-5,CASSMEGGKETQYF,TGCGCCAGCAGCATGGAAGGGGGCAAAGAGACCCAGTACTTC
TRBV6-5,NA,14,NA,TRBJ2-3,CASRASGETDTQYF,TGTGCCAGCAGGGCGAGTGGGGAGACAGATACGCAGTATTTT
TRBV19,NA,15,TRBD1,TRBJ1-1,CASNLGGQGIGEAFF,TGTGCCAGCAACCTGGGCGGACAGGGTATAGGTGAAGCTTTCTTT
TRBV5-4,NA,15,NA,TRBJ2-7,CASSLVGSGLNEQYF,TGTGCCAGCAGCCTGGTTGGTAGTGGGCTAAACGAGCAGTACTTC
TRBV5-6,NA,14,TRBD1,TRBJ1-4,CASSYQQGDEKLFF,TGTGCCAGCAGCTACCAACAGGGGGACGAAAAACTGTTTTTT